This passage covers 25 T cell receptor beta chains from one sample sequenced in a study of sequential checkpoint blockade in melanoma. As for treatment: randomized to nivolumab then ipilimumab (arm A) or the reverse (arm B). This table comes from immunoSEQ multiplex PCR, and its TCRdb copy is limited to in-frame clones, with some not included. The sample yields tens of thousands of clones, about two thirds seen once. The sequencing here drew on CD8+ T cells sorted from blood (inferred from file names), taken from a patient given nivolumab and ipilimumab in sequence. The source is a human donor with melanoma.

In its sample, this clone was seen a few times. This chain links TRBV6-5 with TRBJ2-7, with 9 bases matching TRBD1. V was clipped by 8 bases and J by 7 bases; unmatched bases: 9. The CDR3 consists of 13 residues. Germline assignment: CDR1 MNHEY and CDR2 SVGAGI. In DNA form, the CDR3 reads TGTGCCAGCGACCGTACAGGGGGCCGGGAGCAGTACTTC. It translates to CASDRTGGREQYF.

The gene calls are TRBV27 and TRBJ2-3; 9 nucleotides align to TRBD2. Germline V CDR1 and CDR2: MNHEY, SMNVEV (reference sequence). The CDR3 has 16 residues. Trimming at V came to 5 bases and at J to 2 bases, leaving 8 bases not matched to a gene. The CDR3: CASSTPRTSDTDTQYF. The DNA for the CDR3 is TGTGCCAGCAGTACGCCTCGGACTAGCGACACAGATACGCAGTATTTT.

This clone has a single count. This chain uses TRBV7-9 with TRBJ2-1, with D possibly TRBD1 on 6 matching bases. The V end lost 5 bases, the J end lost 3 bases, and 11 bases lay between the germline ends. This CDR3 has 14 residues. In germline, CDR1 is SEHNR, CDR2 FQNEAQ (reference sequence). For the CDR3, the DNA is TGTGCCAGCAGCACGACGGACAGCTACAATGAGCAGTTCTTC. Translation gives CASSTTDSYNEQFF.

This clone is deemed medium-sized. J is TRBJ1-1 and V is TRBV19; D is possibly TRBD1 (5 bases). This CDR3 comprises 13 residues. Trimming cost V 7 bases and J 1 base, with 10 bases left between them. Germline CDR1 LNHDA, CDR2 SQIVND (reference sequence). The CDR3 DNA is TGTGCCAGTAACCCGGACACGAACACTGAAGCTTTCTTT. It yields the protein CASNPDTNTEAFF.

In DNA form, the CDR3 reads TGTGCCAGCAGTTTAAGGGACAGGGGATCCCACGAGCAGTACGTC. Encoded protein: CASSLRDRGSHEQYV. This chain links TRBV28 with TRBJ2-7; TRBD1 agrees at 10 bases. The junction had 6 bases not matched to a gene; V was cut back by 2 bases and J by 5 bases. There are 15 residues in the CDR3. The germline CDR1 and CDR2 sequences are MDHEN and SYDVKM.

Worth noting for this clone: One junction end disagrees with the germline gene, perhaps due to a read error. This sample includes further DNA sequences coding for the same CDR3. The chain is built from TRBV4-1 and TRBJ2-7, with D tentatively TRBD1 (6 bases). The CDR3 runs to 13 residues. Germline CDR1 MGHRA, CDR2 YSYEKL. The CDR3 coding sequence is TGTGCCAGCAGCGCACAGGGCGGCTACGAGCAGTACTTC. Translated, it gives CASSAQGGYEQYF.

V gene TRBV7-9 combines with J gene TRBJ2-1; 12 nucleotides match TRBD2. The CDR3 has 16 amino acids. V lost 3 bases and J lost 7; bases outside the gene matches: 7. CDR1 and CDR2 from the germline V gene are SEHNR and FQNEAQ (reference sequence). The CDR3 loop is CASSFPLAGGPNEQFF. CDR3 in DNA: TGTGCCAGCAGCTTCCCCCTAGCGGGGGGGCCGAATGAGCAGTTCTTC.

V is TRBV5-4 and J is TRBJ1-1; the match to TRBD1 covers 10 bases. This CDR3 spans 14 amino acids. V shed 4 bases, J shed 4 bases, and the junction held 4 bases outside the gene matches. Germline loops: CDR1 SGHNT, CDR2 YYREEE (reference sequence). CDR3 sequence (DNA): TGTGCCAGCAGCACGACAGGGGGCGGCACTGAAGCTTTCTTT. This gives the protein CASSTTGGGTEAFF.

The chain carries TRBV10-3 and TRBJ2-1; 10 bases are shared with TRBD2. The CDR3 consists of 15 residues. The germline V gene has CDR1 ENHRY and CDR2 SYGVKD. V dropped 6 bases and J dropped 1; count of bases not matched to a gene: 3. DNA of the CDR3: TGTGCCATCAGGATAGCGGGGGGATCCTACAATGAGCAGTTCTTC. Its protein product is CAIRIAGGSYNEQFF.

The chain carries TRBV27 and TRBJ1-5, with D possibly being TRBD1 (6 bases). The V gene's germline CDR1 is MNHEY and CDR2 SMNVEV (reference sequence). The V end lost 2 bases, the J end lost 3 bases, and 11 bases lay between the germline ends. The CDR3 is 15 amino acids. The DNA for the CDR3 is TGTGCCAGCAGTTTAACAGGGAGTGCCAATCAGCCCCAGCATTTT. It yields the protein CASSLTGSANQPQHF.

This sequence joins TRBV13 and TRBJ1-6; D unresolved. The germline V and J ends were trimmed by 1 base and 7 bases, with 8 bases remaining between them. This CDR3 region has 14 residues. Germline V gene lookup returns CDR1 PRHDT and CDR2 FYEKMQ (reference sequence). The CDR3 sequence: CASSLDQANSPLHF. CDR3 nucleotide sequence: TGTGCCAGCAGCTTAGATCAGGCCAATTCACCCCTCCACTTT.

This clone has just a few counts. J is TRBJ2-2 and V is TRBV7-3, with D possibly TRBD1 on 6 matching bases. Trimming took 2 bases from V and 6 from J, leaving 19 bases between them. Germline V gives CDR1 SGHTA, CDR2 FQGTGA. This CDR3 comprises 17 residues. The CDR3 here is CASSLLDRSEGAGELFF. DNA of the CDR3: TGTGCCAGCAGCTTACTTGACAGGTCGGAAGGGGCCGGGGAGCTGTTTTTT.

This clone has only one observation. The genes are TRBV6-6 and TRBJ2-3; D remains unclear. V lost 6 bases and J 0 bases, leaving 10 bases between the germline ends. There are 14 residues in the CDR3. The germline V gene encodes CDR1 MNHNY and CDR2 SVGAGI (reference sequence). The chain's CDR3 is CASSLSYSTDTQYF. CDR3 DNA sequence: TGTGCCAGCAGCCTATCATACAGCACAGATACGCAGTATTTT.

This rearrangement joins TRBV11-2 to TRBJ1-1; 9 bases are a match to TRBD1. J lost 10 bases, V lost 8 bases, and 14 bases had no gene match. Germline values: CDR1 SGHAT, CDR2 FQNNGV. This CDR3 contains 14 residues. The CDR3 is CASGDRVRSDGAFF. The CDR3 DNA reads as TGTGCCAGCGGGGACAGGGTTCGTTCTGATGGAGCTTTCTTT. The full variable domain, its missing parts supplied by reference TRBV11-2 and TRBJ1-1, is EAGVAQSPRYKIIEKRQSVAFWCNPISGHATLYWYQQILGQGPKLLIQFQNNGVVDDSQLPKDRFSAERLKGVDSTLKIQPAKLEDSAVYLCASGDRVRSDGAFFGQGTRLTVV.

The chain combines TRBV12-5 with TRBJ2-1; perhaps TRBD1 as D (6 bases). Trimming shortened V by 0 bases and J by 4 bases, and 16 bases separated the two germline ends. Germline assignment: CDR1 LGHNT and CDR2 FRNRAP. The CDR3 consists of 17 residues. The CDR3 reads CASGLVIVGDTYNEQFF. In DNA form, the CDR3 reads TGTGCTAGTGGTTTGGTAATAGTTGGGGACACTTACAATGAGCAGTTCTTC.

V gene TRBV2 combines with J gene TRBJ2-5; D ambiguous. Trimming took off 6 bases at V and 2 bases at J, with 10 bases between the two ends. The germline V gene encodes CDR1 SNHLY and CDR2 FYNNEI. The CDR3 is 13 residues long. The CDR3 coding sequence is TGTGCCAGCAGAGACAACATTCAAGAGACCCAGTACTTC. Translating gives CASRDNIQETQYF.

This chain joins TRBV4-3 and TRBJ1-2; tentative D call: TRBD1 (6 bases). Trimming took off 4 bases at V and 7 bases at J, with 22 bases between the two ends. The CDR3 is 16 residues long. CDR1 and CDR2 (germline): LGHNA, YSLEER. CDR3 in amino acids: CASSPQWGRGDSGYTF. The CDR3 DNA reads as TGCGCCAGCAGCCCGCAATGGGGCAGGGGAGACTCTGGCTACACCTTC.

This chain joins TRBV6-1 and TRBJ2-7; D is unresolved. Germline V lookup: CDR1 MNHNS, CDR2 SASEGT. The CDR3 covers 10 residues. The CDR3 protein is CASSHGPETV. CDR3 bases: TGTGCCAGCAGCCATGGGCCTGAGACCGTC.

CDR3 DNA: TGTGCCAGCAGCTTGATGGGAGTGAACACTGAAGCTTTCTTT. The encoded protein is CASSLMGVNTEAFF. The chain has TRBV7-8 and TRBJ1-1; D uncertain. The CDR3 extends over 14 amino acids. The germline V gene has CDR1 SGHVS and CDR2 FQNEAQ. V shed 3 bases and J shed 0 bases, with 8 bases lying between them.

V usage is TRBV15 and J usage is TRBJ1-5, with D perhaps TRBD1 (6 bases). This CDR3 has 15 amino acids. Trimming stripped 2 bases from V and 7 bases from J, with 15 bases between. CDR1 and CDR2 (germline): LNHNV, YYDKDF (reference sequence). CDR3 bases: TGTGCCACCAGCAGATCGCAGGGGAATAACCAGCCCCAGCATTTT. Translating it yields CATSRSQGNNQPQHF.

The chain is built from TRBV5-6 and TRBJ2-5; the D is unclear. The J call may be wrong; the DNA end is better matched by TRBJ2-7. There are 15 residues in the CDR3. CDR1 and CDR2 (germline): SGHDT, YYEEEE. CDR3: CASSPGLIVAYEQYF. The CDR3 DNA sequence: TGTGCCAGCAGCCCCGGTCTCATCGTCGCCTACGAGCAGTACTTC.

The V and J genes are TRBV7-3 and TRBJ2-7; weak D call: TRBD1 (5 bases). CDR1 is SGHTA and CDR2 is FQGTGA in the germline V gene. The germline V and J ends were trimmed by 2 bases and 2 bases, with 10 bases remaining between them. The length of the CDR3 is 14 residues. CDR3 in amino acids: CASSLAMTAYEQYF. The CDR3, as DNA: TGTGCCAGCAGCTTAGCTATGACAGCCTACGAGCAGTACTTC. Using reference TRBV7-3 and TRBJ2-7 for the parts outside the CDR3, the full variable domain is GAGVSQTPSNKVTEKGKYVELRCDPISGHTALYWYRQSLGQGPEFLIYFQGTGAADDSGLPNDRFFAVRPEGSVSTLKIQRTERGDSAVYLCASSLAMTAYEQYFGPGTRLTVT.

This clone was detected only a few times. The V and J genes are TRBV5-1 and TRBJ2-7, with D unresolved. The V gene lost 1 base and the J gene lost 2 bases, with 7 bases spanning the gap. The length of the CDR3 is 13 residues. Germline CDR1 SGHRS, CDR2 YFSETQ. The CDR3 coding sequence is TGCGCCAGCAGCTTGCTGTTCCCCTACGAGCAGTACTTC. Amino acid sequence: CASSLLFPYEQYF.

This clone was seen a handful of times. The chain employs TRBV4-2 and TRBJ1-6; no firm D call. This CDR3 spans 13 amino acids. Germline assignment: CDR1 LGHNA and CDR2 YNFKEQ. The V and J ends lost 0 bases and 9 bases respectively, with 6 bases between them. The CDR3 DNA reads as TGTGCCAGCAGCCAAGAACTGGTTTCACCCCTCCACTTT. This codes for CASSQELVSPLHF.

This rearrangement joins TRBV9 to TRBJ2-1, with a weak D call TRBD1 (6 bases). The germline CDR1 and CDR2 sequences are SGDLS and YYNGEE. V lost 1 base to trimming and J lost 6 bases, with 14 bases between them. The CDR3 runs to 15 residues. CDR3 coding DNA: TGTGCCAGCAGCGTATGGACAGCGGCGAGCAATGAGCAGTTCTTC. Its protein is CASSVWTAASNEQFF.